This TCR beta chain was found in a study of cytomegalovirus exposure and HLA in healthy donors. CDR1 is SGHTA and CDR2 is FQGNSA in the germline V gene. The CDR3 contains 16 residues. The J segment lost 5 bases and the V segment lost 2 bases, leaving 6 bases of the junction unmatched. The repertoire was sequenced with immunoSEQ multiplex PCR; TCRdb's copy has only in-frame clones and lacks some. The sample lists about 330,000 clones, roughly 90% occurring once. General study results and limits: Cytomegalovirus association was listed for about 180 TCR beta chains. Per published reports, the classifier diagnosed cytomegalovirus status with high specificity and sensitivity.

Concerning this clone: Its target is not known.

The TCR sequence derives from a woman aged 30 to 39 in good health and CMV-seropositive. The J gene is TRBJ2-5, the V gene TRBV7-2; TRBD1 matches 12 bases. Sequencing input: PBMCs. The CDR3: CASSLRGQGAMETQYF. CDR3 nucleotide sequence: TGTGCCAGCAGCTTAAGGGGACAGGGGGCGATGGAGACCCAGTACTTC.